This T cell receptor (beta chain) comes out of a study of radiation and T cells in renal cell carcinoma. For the study at large: Nephrectomy followed 15 Gy stereotactic body radiation by 4 weeks. Overall study findings and caveats: Top tumor clonotypes rose in blood 2 weeks post-radiation, then contracted. No pretreatment tumor biopsies were available for baseline clonotypes.

The data were produced by immunoSEQ multiplex PCR, yet TCRdb's version contains in-frame clones alone and is incomplete. There are about 140,000 clones in the sample; roughly 85% occur only once, and around 21% lies in the top ten. Noted time point: baseline pretreatment blood. This sample's treatment: 15 Gy SBRT to primary tumor, nephrectomy 4 weeks later. This renal cell carcinoma was of the clear cell type. Trimming took 4 bases from V and 7 from J, leaving 14 bases between them. CDR1 is SGHNT, CDR2 YENEEA, per germline. The CDR3 contains 14 residues. A single count supports this clone. Antigen unknown.

This TCR came from a woman between 45 and 65 years old with renal cell carcinoma. The V gene is TRBV11-3, the J gene TRBJ2-1, with D uncertain. Material: blood, obtained from a patient whose treatment included radiotherapy and nephrectomy. The CDR3 spells CASSYKITVNEQFF. In nucleotides, the CDR3 is TGTGCCAGCAGCTACAAGATAACAGTAAATGAGCAGTTCTTC.